These 22 T cell receptor beta chains were sequenced from one sample in a study of control samples from healthy donors and cancer patients. Here immunoSEQ multiplex PCR was the method, and the copy in TCRdb shows in-frame clones only, minus some. The table records approximately 58,000 clones, around 87% of them present only once. Material: PBMCs. These receptors all come from an older woman with lung cancer.

This chain uses TRBV2 with TRBJ1-4; no reliable D call. Per the germline V gene, CDR1 is SNHLY and CDR2 is FYNNEI. This CDR3 region has 12 residues. Trimming stripped 10 bases from V and 7 bases from J, with 13 bases between. CDR3 residues: CATQATFEKLFF. Here the CDR3 DNA reads TGTGCCACCCAGGCGACTTTTGAAAAACTGTTTTTT.

V is TRBV12-3 or TRBV12-4 and J is TRBJ2-5; the D is unclear. V was pared by 3 bases and J by 5 bases, with 10 bases between. This CDR3 is built from 13 residues. The CDR3 sequence: CASSFGRRETQYF. The CDR3 nucleotides read TGTGCCAGCAGTTTCGGGCGGCGGGAGACCCAGTACTTC.

CDR3 coding DNA: TGTGCCAGCAGCTTTATCCCCGGGACAGGGAACTACGAGCAGTACTTC. Amino acid sequence: CASSFIPGTGNYEQYF. The chain uses TRBV11-2 and TRBJ2-7, with TRBD1 matching over 9 bases. The CDR3 has 16 residues. Germline CDR1 is SGHAT and CDR2 is FQNNGV. Trimming at V came to 3 bases and at J to 3 bases, leaving 9 bases not matched to a gene.

The chain has TRBV6-4 and TRBJ1-5, with no clear D. CDR1 and CDR2 (germline): MRHNA, SNTAGT. Trimming took off 0 bases at V and 7 bases at J, with 13 bases between the two ends. This CDR3 is 15 amino acids long. The CDR3 loop reads CASSDSGRSEQPQHF. CDR3 sequence (DNA): TGTGCCAGCAGTGACTCCGGCAGGAGCGAACAGCCCCAGCATTTT.

This rearrangement joins TRBV13 to TRBJ2-7; no clear D. Germline-derived CDR1 and CDR2 are PRHDT and FYEKMQ (reference sequence). The V end was cut by 2 bases, the J end by 3 bases, with 14 bases between. This CDR3 has 15 amino acids. The CDR3 loop reads CASSLSQQTFYEQYF. CDR3 sequence (DNA): TGTGCCAGCAGCTTATCGCAACAGACTTTCTACGAGCAGTACTTC. The whole variable domain, filled in from reference TRBV13 and TRBJ2-7, reads AAGVIQSPRHLIKEKRETATLKCYPIPRHDTVYWYQQGPGQDPQFLISFYEKMQSDKGSIPDRFSAQQFSDYHSELNMSSLELGDSALYFCASSLSQQTFYEQYFGPGTRLTVT.

The V and J genes are TRBV15 and TRBJ1-2; 7 positions agree with TRBD1. In germline, CDR1 is LNHNV, CDR2 YYDKDF (reference sequence). The CDR3 loop spans 15 amino acids. V was pared by 1 base and J by 4 bases, with 6 bases of the junction left unmatched. DNA for the CDR3: TGTGCCACCAGCAGAGGCCAAGCAGGGGGCTATGGCTACACCTTC. Amino acids: CATSRGQAGGYGYTF.

The chain links TRBV5-1 to TRBJ2-7, with D maybe TRBD2 (6 bases). Trimming removed 0 bases from V and 0 bases from J, with 10 bases in between. Looked up from germline, CDR1 is SGHRS and CDR2 is YFSETQ. The CDR3 has 15 residues. The DNA of the CDR3 is TGCGCCAGCAGCTTGGGTGGAGCGGGCTCCTACGAGCAGTACTTC. This gives the protein CASSLGGAGSYEQYF.

The chain is built from TRBV3-1 (or the pseudogene TRBV3-2) and TRBJ1-4; TRBD1 agrees at 9 bases. Germline V lookup: CDR1 LGHDT, CDR2 YNNKEL (reference sequence). Trimming took 4 bases from V and 3 from J; bases not matched to a gene: 6. The CDR3 sequence is 16 residues long. The CDR3 loop reads CASSPFRTGANEKLFF. The CDR3 DNA sequence: TGTGCCAGCAGCCCCTTCCGGACAGGGGCTAATGAAAAACTGTTTTTT.

The genes are TRBV10-1 and TRBJ2-5; 8 nucleotides line up with TRBD2. Germline V lookup: CDR1 WNHNN, CDR2 SYGVQD (reference sequence). The CDR3 extends over 14 amino acids. Trimming at V came to 4 bases and at J to 4 bases, leaving 5 bases not matched to a gene. The CDR3 region is CASSASGGGETQYF. DNA for the CDR3: TGCGCCAGCAGTGCGTCCGGGGGGGGAGAGACCCAGTACTTC.

The genes are TRBV28 and TRBJ1-5, with D unclear. Germline loops: CDR1 MDHEN, CDR2 SYDVKM. The V end was cut by 3 bases, the J end by 1 base, with 4 bases between. The length of the CDR3 is 13 residues. CDR3 in DNA: TGTGCCAGCAGTTTTCAGAGCAATCAGCCCCAGCATTTT. Residues: CASSFQSNQPQHF. Together with reference TRBV28 and TRBJ1-5, the CDR3 gives the full variable domain: DVKVTQSSRYLVKRTGEKVFLECVQDMDHENMFWYRQDPGLGLRLIYFSYDVKMKEKGDIPEGYSVSREKKERFSLILESASTNQTSMYLCASSFQSNQPQHFGDGTRLSIL.

This chain uses TRBV5-6 with TRBJ1-2; D might be TRBD1 (5 bases). The CDR3 runs to 14 residues. The germline CDR1 and CDR2 sequences are SGHDT and YYEEEE. V shed 6 bases and J shed 8 bases, with 20 bases lying between them. This CDR3 is CASKDTGGSSGYTF. CDR3 nucleotides: TGTGCCAGCAAGGACACGGGAGGCTCGAGCGGCTACACCTTC.

This chain connects TRBV10-3 to TRBJ2-5; D uncertain. The V end was cut by 0 bases, the J end by 1 base, with 9 bases between. Germline CDR1 and CDR2: ENHRY and SYGVKD. The CDR3 loop spans 15 amino acids. The CDR3 region is CAISESAGVQETQYF. The CDR3 nucleotides are TGTGCCATCAGTGAGTCGGCAGGAGTCCAAGAGACCCAGTACTTC.

The chain recombines TRBV19 with TRBJ2-6; D tentatively reads TRBD1 or TRBD2 (6 bases each). Trimming left V 5 bases short and J 0 bases short, with 14 bases between. CDR3 size: 17 residues. The germline V gene encodes CDR1 LNHDA and CDR2 SQIVND (reference sequence). In DNA, the CDR3 is TGTGCCAGTAGTTCGTGGGGGGACACCTCTGGGGCCAACGTCCTGACTTTC. Amino acids: CASSSWGDTSGANVLTF.

This rearrangement joins TRBV5-1 to TRBJ2-1, with D perhaps given as TRBD1 or TRBD2 (6 bases each). This CDR3 comprises 14 residues. The V gene lost 2 bases and the J gene lost 8 bases, with 14 bases spanning the gap. The germline gives CDR1 SGHRS, CDR2 YFSETQ. CDR3 nucleotide sequence: TGCGCCAGCAGCTTCGCCGGGGGCGGGGATGAGCAGTTCTTC. Translated, it gives CASSFAGGGDEQFF.

This chain links TRBV4-2 with TRBJ2-2, with 9 bases identical to TRBD2. The junction had 7 bases not matched to a gene; V was cut back by 4 bases and J by 4 bases. This CDR3 is 16 amino acids long. The germline V gene encodes CDR1 LGHNA and CDR2 YNFKEQ. The CDR3 reads CASSPAGGQSTGELFF. The CDR3, as DNA: TGTGCCAGCAGCCCGGCGGGGGGGCAATCCACCGGGGAGCTGTTTTTT.

The chain joins TRBV7-8 to TRBJ2-1; TRBD2 aligns across 9 bases. The CDR3 spans 16 residues. J lost 5 bases, V lost 5 bases, and 10 bases had no gene match. Germline loops: CDR1 SGHVS, CDR2 FQNEAQ. CDR3 sequence (DNA): TGTGCCAGCAGCGTAGGTAGCGGGAGATTCCACAATGAGCAGTTCTTC. Its translation: CASSVGSGRFHNEQFF.

This rearrangement joins TRBV3-1 (or the pseudogene TRBV3-2) to TRBJ1-2; TRBD1 aligns across 9 bases. V was clipped by 4 bases and J by 1 base; unmatched bases: 7. CDR1 is LGHDT and CDR2 is YNNKEL in the germline V gene (reference sequence). The CDR3 spans 16 residues. DNA for the CDR3: TGTGCCAGCAGCCGGTCCGGACAGGGGCGTAACTATGGCTACACCTTC. Protein sequence: CASSRSGQGRNYGYTF.

The count of this clone is one. The chain joins TRBV20-1 to TRBJ1-3; D gene ambiguous. Deletions cut 3 bases from V and 3 bases from J, with 12 bases between. The CDR3 sequence is 14 residues long. Germline CDR1 reads DFQATT; CDR2 reads SNEGSKA (reference sequence). CDR3 region: CSASEGNGGNTIYF. The DNA of the CDR3 is TGCAGTGCTAGTGAGGGAAACGGTGGAAACACCATATATTTT.

The J gene is TRBJ2-7, the V gene TRBV2; tentatively, D is TRBD1 (6 bases). Germline values: CDR1 SNHLY, CDR2 FYNNEI. Trimming stripped 8 bases from V and 0 bases from J, with 14 bases between. The CDR3 is made up of 14 amino acids. The CDR3 sequence is CASLRDTSSYEQYF. The CDR3 nucleotides read TGTGCCAGCCTCCGGGACACATCCTCCTACGAGCAGTACTTC.

V usage is TRBV6-5 and J usage is TRBJ2-7; no definite D call. In germline, CDR1 is MNHEY, CDR2 SVGAGI. The CDR3 totals 13 residues. Trimming took off 5 bases at V and 2 bases at J, with 10 bases between the two ends. Here the CDR3 reads CASSIEQTYEQYF. Here the CDR3 DNA reads TGTGCCAGCAGTATCGAACAAACCTACGAGCAGTACTTC.

J is TRBJ2-7 and V is TRBV10-2; 7 nucleotides agree with TRBD2. The trim removed 2 bases at V and 4 bases at J, leaving 14 bases unmatched. The CDR3 has 17 amino acids. CDR1 and CDR2 from the germline V gene are WSHSY and SAAADI. CDR3 sequence: CASSEHPWTRTAYEQYF. The CDR3 bases are TGCGCCAGCAGTGAGCACCCCTGGACTAGGACTGCGTACGAGCAGTACTTC.

The chain carries TRBV6-5 and TRBJ1-2; D is possibly TRBD1 (5 bases). Deletions cut 4 bases from V and 4 bases from J, with 10 bases between. The CDR3 totals 13 residues. Germline V lookup: CDR1 MNHEY, CDR2 SVGAGI. The CDR3 DNA follows: TGTGCCAGCAGTTTAGCAGGGACCTATGGCTACACCTTC. Translated: CASSLAGTYGYTF.